What follows are 28 T cell receptor beta chains derived from one specimen sequenced in a study of beta chain features in type 1 diabetes. Study-wide results and caveats: Shorter TCRB CDR3s, moderately but significantly so, were found in Type 1 diabetes patients in all four CD4+ subsets.

Since all of the isolated RNA was reverse transcribed, expressed TCRB transcripts were what got sequenced. TCRdb's copy holds only in-frame clones and misses some; the assay was immunoSEQ multiplex PCR. The profile shows 85,000 to 110,000 clones, under 30% of them singletons. No antigen is known for these receptors. Sequencing used central memory CD4+ T cells from blood. These receptor sequences come from a woman younger than 35 with type 1 diabetes.

The genes are TRBV5-1 and TRBJ2-5; 8 nucleotides line up with TRBD1. Germline trimming cut 4 bases from V and 5 bases from J; bases unmatched to any gene: 7. The germline gives CDR1 SGHRS, CDR2 YFSETQ. This CDR3 contains 14 residues. CDR3 sequence (DNA): TGCGCCAGCAGCCCTCGGACAGGGTTGGAGACCCAGTACTTC. Protein: CASSPRTGLETQYF.

This clone has just a few counts. The chain is built from TRBV2 and TRBJ2-1, with D perhaps TRBD1 (5 bases). CDR1 and CDR2 from the germline V gene are SNHLY and FYNNEI. The V end lost 2 bases, the J end lost 5 bases, and 13 bases lay between the germline ends. This CDR3 spans 15 amino acids. The CDR3 sequence: CASSEWGQRNNEQFF. In nucleotides, the CDR3 is TGTGCCAGCAGTGAATGGGGCCAGCGTAACAATGAGCAGTTCTTC.

This clone showed up just a few times. V and J are TRBV7-9 and TRBJ2-5; TRBD1 might be the D (6 bases). The J call is in doubt because the DNA end fits TRBJ2-7 better. The CDR3 contains 16 residues. The germline V gene encodes CDR1 SEHNR and CDR2 FQNEAQ (reference sequence). CDR3 nucleotide sequence: TGTGCCAGCAGCCCAGATTGGGGGCGGCGTCCCTACGAGCAGTACTTC. Its protein is CASSPDWGRRPYEQYF.

This chain joins TRBV7-2 and TRBJ2-1, with a weak D call TRBD2 (5 bases). V shed 5 bases and J shed 6 bases, with 17 bases lying between them. This CDR3 has 15 residues. Germline values: CDR1 SGHTA, CDR2 FQGNSA. Written as DNA, the CDR3 is TGTGCCAGCAGCGTGACCGGGGATAAGGGCAATGAGCAGTTCTTC. It specifies CASSVTGDKGNEQFF.

This clone was seen only a few times. This chain uses TRBV4-2 with TRBJ1-4; D is ambiguous. CDR1 LGHNA and CDR2 YNFKEQ come from the germline V gene. V was pared by 0 bases and J by 2 bases, with 7 bases between. This CDR3 region has 15 residues. Here the CDR3 reads CASSQEWRTNEKLFF. The DNA for the CDR3 is TGTGCCAGCAGCCAAGAATGGAGGACTAATGAAAAACTGTTTTTT.

The chain employs TRBV4-2 and TRBJ2-7; no definite D call. The CDR3 runs to 13 residues. Trimming shortened V by 4 bases and J by 0 bases, and 7 bases separated the two germline ends. Germline V gene lookup returns CDR1 LGHNA and CDR2 YNFKEQ. For the CDR3, the DNA is TGTGCCAGCAGCCCTAGGAGCTCCTACGAGCAGTACTTC. Translated: CASSPRSSYEQYF.

This clone has more than one count but fewer than ten. The chain recombines TRBV19 with TRBJ1-1; no definite D call. Germline V gene data show CDR1 as LNHDA and CDR2 as SQIVND (reference sequence). Between the trimmed V and J ends, which lost 7 bases and 5 bases, there was a span of 17 bases. The CDR3 consists of 14 residues. CDR3: CASTTGGRVTEAFF. The CDR3 DNA reads TGTGCCAGTACGACCGGAGGGCGGGTGACTGAAGCTTTCTTT.

The chain couples TRBV11-2 to TRBJ2-5; 9 bases agree with TRBD2. This CDR3 spans 14 amino acids. The V gene's germline CDR1 is SGHAT and CDR2 FQNNGV. Germline trimming cut 1 base from V and 5 bases from J; bases unmatched to any gene: 2. DNA of the CDR3: TGTGCCAGCAGCTTAGGCGGGAGGGTCGAGACCCAGTACTTC. Translation: CASSLGGRVETQYF.

The chain joins TRBV28 to TRBJ2-3; 14 bases are shared with TRBD2. The junction had 7 bases not matched to a gene; V was cut back by 6 bases and J by 8 bases. CDR1 is MDHEN and CDR2 is SYDVKM in the germline V gene. The length of the CDR3 is 15 residues. The CDR3 sequence: CASSPLGLAGGTQYF. The CDR3 DNA follows: TGTGCCAGCAGCCCCCTTGGACTAGCGGGAGGTACGCAGTATTTT.

This clone was seen a handful of times. The rearrangement uses TRBV28 and TRBJ2-5; 9 bases agree with TRBD1. The germline CDR1 and CDR2 sequences are MDHEN and SYDVKM. The CDR3 totals 14 residues. V shed 5 bases and J 4 bases; nucleotides not matched to a gene: 5. The CDR3 here is CASSTTGGSETQYF. In DNA, the CDR3 is TGTGCCAGCAGTACAACAGGGGGCTCAGAGACCCAGTACTTC.

This clone has a handful of counts. The genes are TRBV28 and TRBJ1-2, with D unclear. Germline CDR1 reads MDHEN; CDR2 reads SYDVKM. Trimming removed 5 bases at V and 8 bases at J, with 9 bases between. This CDR3 has 11 amino acids. In DNA form, the CDR3 reads TGTGCCAGCAGTCTCGGAGGGGGCTACACCTTC. Translation: CASSLGGGYTF.

The gene calls are TRBV2 and TRBJ2-2; TRBD2 might be the D (6 bases). The ends were cut back, 7 bases at V and 3 bases at J, with 12 bases in the middle. Germline V gene lookup returns CDR1 SNHLY and CDR2 FYNNEI. This CDR3 region has 14 residues. CDR3 residues: CASTRGTHTGELFF. The CDR3 coding sequence is TGTGCCAGCACTCGCGGGACCCACACCGGGGAGCTGTTTTTT.

This clone came up once. V usage is TRBV11-2 and J usage is TRBJ2-3; TRBD2 matches at 11 bases. The CDR3 totals 13 residues. CDR1 and CDR2 (germline): SGHAT, FQNNGV. With 5 bases clipped from V and 5 bases from J, the junction kept 0 bases outside the gene matches. As DNA, the CDR3 is TGTGCCAGCAGCGGGACTAGCGGAGATACGCAGTATTTT. Its translation: CASSGTSGDTQYF.

Only a few counts were recorded for this clone. Other DNA sequences within the sample encode an identical CDR3. This chain joins TRBV6-5 and TRBJ2-3; D gene unclear. The CDR3 sequence is 13 residues long. Germline assignment: CDR1 MNHEY and CDR2 SVGAGI. V lost 4 bases to trimming and J lost 0 bases, with 5 bases between them. CDR3 sequence: CASSSTSTDTQYF. The CDR3 DNA is TGTGCCAGCAGTTCCACTAGCACAGATACGCAGTATTTT.

This clone was seen a few times. The chain is built from TRBV28 and TRBJ2-2, with TRBD1 as a possible D gene (5 bases). CDR3 length equals 15 residues. V lost 6 bases, J lost 3 bases, and 14 bases lay in between. Germline assignment: CDR1 MDHEN and CDR2 SYDVKM. CDR3 sequence reads: CASSPVDRDTGELFF. CDR3 coding DNA: TGTGCCAGCAGCCCAGTAGACAGAGACACCGGGGAGCTGTTTTTT.

The chain joins TRBV11-2 to TRBJ1-2; the D gene is possibly TRBD1 (6 bases). Germline V gene data show CDR1 as SGHAT and CDR2 as FQNNGV. This CDR3 comprises 15 residues. Trimming stripped 2 bases from V and 0 bases from J, with 10 bases between. As DNA, the CDR3 is TGTGCCAGCAGCTTAATGCGGACAGCTAACTATGGCTACACCTTC. Translation: CASSLMRTANYGYTF.

The chain has TRBV11-3 and TRBJ2-3; D is unresolved. Germline V gene sequence: CDR1 SGHNT, CDR2 YENEEA. V was pared by 1 base and J by 0 bases, with 8 bases between. The CDR3 length is 15 residues. The CDR3 protein is CASSLGALSTDTQYF. Here the CDR3 DNA reads TGTGCCAGCAGCTTAGGGGCTCTCAGCACAGATACGCAGTATTTT.

CDR3 in amino acids: CASSLVSGGPRTSYNEQFF. The CDR3 DNA sequence: TGCGCCAGCAGCTTGGTAAGCGGGGGGCCCCGCACCTCCTACAATGAGCAGTTCTTC. The chain couples TRBV5-1 to TRBJ2-1, with TRBD2 identical over 9 bases. Germline values: CDR1 SGHRS, CDR2 YFSETQ. J was trimmed by 0 bases and V by 0 bases; bases with no gene match: 10. CDR3 size: 19 residues.

The rearrangement links TRBV4-3 to TRBJ2-5, with D maybe TRBD1 (5 bases). Germline V gives CDR1 LGHNA, CDR2 YSLEER. CDR3 length equals 15 residues. Trimming left V 0 bases short and J 5 bases short, with 13 bases between. CDR3 nucleotides: TGCGCCAGCAGCCAAGAAACAGGTGGTAGGGAGACCCAGTACTTC. Translating it yields CASSQETGGRETQYF.

The chain has TRBV6-1 and TRBJ1-5, with D possibly being TRBD1 (5 bases). This CDR3 has 15 amino acids. Trimming shortened V by 4 bases and J by 0 bases, and 10 bases separated the two germline ends. From germline, CDR1 is MNHNS and CDR2 SASEGT. The CDR3 bases are TGTGCCAGCAGTGGACAGCATGCTAGCAATCAGCCCCAGCATTTT. It encodes CASSGQHASNQPQHF.

The chain couples TRBV10-2 to TRBJ2-7; the D is unclear. The V gene lost 6 bases and the J gene lost 3 bases, with 12 bases spanning the gap. The CDR3 has 13 amino acids. Germline V gene sequence: CDR1 WSHSY, CDR2 SAAADI. CDR3: CASRPLKNYEQYF. CDR3 sequence (DNA): TGCGCCAGCAGGCCACTGAAGAACTACGAGCAGTACTTC.

The chain joins TRBV15 to TRBJ2-4; TRBD1 is a possible D gene (6 bases). The CDR3 consists of 16 residues. Trimming cost V 6 bases and J 4 bases, with 19 bases left between them. CDR1 LNHNV and CDR2 YYDKDF come from the germline V gene (reference sequence). The CDR3: CATSVRSGGQKNIQYF. CDR3 sequence (DNA): TGTGCCACCAGTGTCCGTTCCGGCGGACAGAAAAACATTCAGTACTTC. Full variable domain (outside the CDR3, taken from reference TRBV15 and TRBJ2-4): DAMVIQNPRYQVTQFGKPVTLSCSQTLNHNVMYWYQQKSSQAPKLLFHYYDKDFNNEADTPDNFQSRRPNTSFCFLDIRSPGLGDTAMYLCATSVRSGGQKNIQYFGAGTRLSVL.

The chain couples TRBV5-1 to TRBJ2-3; 10 bases match TRBD2. Germline V gene data show CDR1 as SGHRS and CDR2 as YFSETQ. The CDR3 is made up of 15 amino acids. V shed 4 bases, J shed 1 base, and the junction held 3 bases outside the gene matches. CDR3 amino acids: CASSDGTSGTDTQYF. The CDR3 coding sequence is TGCGCCAGCAGCGACGGGACTAGCGGCACAGATACGCAGTATTTT. Full variable domain (rest looked up from reference TRBV5-1 and TRBJ2-3): KAGVTQTPRYLIKTRGQQVTLSCSPISGHRSVSWYQQTPGQGLQFLFEYFSETQRNKGNFPGRFSGRQFSNSRSEMNVSTLELGDSALYLCASSDGTSGTDTQYFGPGTRLTVL.

This rearrangement joins TRBV19 to TRBJ2-6; perhaps TRBD2 as D (5 bases). Trimming pared 7 bases from V and 0 bases from J, leaving 13 bases between. CDR1 and CDR2 from the germline V gene are LNHDA and SQIVND (reference sequence). CDR3 length equals 16 residues. The CDR3 here is CASTARRDSGANVLTF. CDR3 bases: TGTGCCAGTACCGCACGTCGGGACTCTGGGGCCAACGTCCTGACTTTC. The whole variable domain, filled in from reference TRBV19 and TRBJ2-6, reads DGGITQSPKYLFRKEGQNVTLSCEQNLNHDAMYWYRQDPGQGLRLIYYSQIVNDFQKGDIAEGYSVSREKKESFPLTVTSAQKNPTAFYLCASTARRDSGANVLTFGAGSRLTVL.

Only a few counts were recorded for this clone. The genes are TRBV11-2 and TRBJ2-7, with 13 bases that match TRBD2. The CDR3 loop spans 15 amino acids. CDR1 is SGHAT and CDR2 is FQNNGV in the germline V gene. The junction had 6 bases not matched to a gene; V was cut back by 4 bases and J by 6 bases. The CDR3: CASSYGTSGNGEQYF. CDR3 nucleotides: TGTGCCAGCAGCTACGGGACTAGCGGGAACGGCGAGCAGTACTTC.

This clone was detected only a few times. This chain links TRBV19 with TRBJ1-2; the D is unclear. Deletions cut 1 base from V and 4 bases from J, with 10 bases between. Germline values: CDR1 LNHDA, CDR2 SQIVND (reference sequence). The CDR3 covers 14 residues. The CDR3 here is CASSIVGVGYGYTF. The CDR3 coding sequence is TGTGCCAGTAGTATAGTCGGGGTGGGCTATGGCTACACCTTC.

The chain links TRBV28 to TRBJ2-5; 7 nucleotides line up with TRBD2. Germline trimming cut 6 bases from V and 5 bases from J; bases unmatched to any gene: 15. The CDR3 is made up of 16 amino acids. CDR1 is MDHEN and CDR2 is SYDVKM in the germline V gene. Here the CDR3 reads CASSLNTGDYVETQYF. For the CDR3, the DNA is TGTGCCAGCAGCCTTAATACGGGGGACTATGTGGAGACCCAGTACTTC.

J is TRBJ2-1 and V is TRBV14, with D tentatively TRBD2 (5 bases). The germline CDR1 and CDR2 sequences are SGHDN and FVKESK. This CDR3 is built from 13 residues. V gave up 10 bases and J gave up 7 bases, with 17 bases separating them. In DNA, the CDR3 is TGTGCCACGGCCTTCGGACTTTTTAATGAGCAGTTCTTC. Amino acids: CATAFGLFNEQFF.